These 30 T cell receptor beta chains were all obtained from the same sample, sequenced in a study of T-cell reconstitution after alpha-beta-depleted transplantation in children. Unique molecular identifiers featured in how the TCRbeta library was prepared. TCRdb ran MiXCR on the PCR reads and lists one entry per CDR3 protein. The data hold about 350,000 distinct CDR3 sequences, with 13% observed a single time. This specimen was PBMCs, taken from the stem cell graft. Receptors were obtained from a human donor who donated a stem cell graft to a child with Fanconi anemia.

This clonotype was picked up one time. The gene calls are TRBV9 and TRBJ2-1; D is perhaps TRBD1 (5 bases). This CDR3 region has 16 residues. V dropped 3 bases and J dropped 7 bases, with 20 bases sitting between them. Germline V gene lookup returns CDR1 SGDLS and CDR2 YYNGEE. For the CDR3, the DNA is TGTGCCAGCAGCGCGCCCGGACAAGGCCTGGGAAATGAGCAGTTCTTC. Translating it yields CASSAPGQGLGNEQFF.

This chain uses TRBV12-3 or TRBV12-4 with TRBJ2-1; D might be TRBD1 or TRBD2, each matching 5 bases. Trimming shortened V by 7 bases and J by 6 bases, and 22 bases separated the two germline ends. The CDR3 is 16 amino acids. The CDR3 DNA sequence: TGTGCCAGCACTACCCCGAAGGGACCGTTGGGCAATGAGCAGTTCTTC. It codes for CASTTPKGPLGNEQFF.

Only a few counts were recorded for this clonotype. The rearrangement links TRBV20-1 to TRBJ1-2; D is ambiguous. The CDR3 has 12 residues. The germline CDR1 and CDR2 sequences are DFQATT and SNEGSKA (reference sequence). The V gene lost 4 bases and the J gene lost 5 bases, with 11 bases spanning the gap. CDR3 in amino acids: CSAKDREYGYTF. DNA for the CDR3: TGCAGTGCTAAGGACCGAGAATATGGCTACACCTTC.

The CDR3 loop reads CASSLVPRVNQPQHF. CDR3 sequence (DNA): TGTGCCAGCAGCCTCGTTCCGAGGGTCAATCAGCCCCAGCATTTT. This chain connects TRBV4-2 to TRBJ1-5; D is undetermined. The germline V gene encodes CDR1 LGHNA and CDR2 YNFKEQ. CDR3 size: 15 residues. Between the trimmed V and J ends, which lost 4 bases and 3 bases, there was a span of 13 bases.

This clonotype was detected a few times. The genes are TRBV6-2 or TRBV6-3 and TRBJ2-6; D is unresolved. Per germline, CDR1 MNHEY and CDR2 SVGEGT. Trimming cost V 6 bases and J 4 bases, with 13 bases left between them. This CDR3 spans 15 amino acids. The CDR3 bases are TGTGCCAGCAGCCTCATGTCCCTGGGGGCCAACGTCCTGACTTTC. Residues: CASSLMSLGANVLTF.

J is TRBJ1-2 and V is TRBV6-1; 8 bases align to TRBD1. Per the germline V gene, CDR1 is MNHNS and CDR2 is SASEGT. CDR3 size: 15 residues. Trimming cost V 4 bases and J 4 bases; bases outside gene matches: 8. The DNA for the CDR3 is TGTGCCAGCAGTGGACCCTTAGGACAGGGCTATGGCTACACCTTC. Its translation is CASSGPLGQGYGYTF.

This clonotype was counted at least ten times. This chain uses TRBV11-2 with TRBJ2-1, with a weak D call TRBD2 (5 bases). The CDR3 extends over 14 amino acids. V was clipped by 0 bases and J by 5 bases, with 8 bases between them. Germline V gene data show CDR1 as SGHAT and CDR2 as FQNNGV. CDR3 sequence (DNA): TGTGCCAGCAGCTTAGAAGCGGAGAACAATGAGCAGTTCTTC. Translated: CASSLEAENNEQFF. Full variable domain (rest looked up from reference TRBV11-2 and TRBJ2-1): EAGVAQSPRYKIIEKRQSVAFWCNPISGHATLYWYQQILGQGPKLLIQFQNNGVVDDSQLPKDRFSAERLKGVDSTLKIQPAKLEDSAVYLCASSLEAENNEQFFGPGTRLTVL.

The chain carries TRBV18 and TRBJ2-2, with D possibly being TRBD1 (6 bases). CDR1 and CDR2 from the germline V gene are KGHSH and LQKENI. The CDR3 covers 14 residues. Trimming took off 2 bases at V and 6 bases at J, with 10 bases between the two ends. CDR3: CASSPGGNAGELFF. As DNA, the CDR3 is TGTGCCAGCTCACCAGGGGGCAACGCCGGGGAGCTGTTTTTT.

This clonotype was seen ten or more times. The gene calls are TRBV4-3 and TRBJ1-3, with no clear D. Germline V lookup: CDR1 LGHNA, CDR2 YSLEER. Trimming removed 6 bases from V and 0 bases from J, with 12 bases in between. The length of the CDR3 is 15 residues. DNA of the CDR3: TGCGCCAGCAGTGTCAGTGCCGTCTCTGGAAACACCATATATTTT. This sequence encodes CASSVSAVSGNTIYF.

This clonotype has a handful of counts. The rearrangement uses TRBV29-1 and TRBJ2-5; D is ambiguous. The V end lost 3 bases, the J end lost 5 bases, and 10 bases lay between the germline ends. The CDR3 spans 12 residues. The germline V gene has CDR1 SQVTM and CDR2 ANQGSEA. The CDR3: CSVEKGSETQYF. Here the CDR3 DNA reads TGCAGCGTTGAGAAGGGTTCGGAGACCCAGTACTTC.

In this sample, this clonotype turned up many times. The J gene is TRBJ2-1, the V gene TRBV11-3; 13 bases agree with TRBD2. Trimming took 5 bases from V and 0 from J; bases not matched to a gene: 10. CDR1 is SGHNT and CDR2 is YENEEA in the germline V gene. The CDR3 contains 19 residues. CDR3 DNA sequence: TGTGCCAGCAGCATTACTAGCGGGGGGGCCTTTAGCTCCTACAATGAGCAGTTCTTC. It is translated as CASSITSGGAFSSYNEQFF. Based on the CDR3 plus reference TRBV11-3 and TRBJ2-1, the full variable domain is EAGVVQSPRYKIIEKKQPVAFWCNPISGHNTLYWYLQNLGQGPELLIRYENEEAVDDSQLPKDRFSAERLKGVDSTLKIQPAELGDSAVYLCASSITSGGAFSSYNEQFFGPGTRLTVL.

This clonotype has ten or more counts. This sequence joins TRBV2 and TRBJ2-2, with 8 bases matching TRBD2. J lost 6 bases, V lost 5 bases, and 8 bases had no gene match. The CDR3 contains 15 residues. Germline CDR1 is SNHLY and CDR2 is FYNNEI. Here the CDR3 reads CASSTRTSNAGELFF. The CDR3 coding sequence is TGTGCCAGCAGTACCCGGACTAGCAACGCCGGGGAGCTGTTTTTT.

The chain's CDR3 is CASSSGAGIVGTDTQYF. The CDR3, as DNA: TGCGCCAGCAGCTCAGGTGCTGGGATTGTGGGCACAGATACGCAGTATTTT. This chain joins TRBV5-1 and TRBJ2-3; D is ambiguous. CDR1 and CDR2 (germline): SGHRS, YFSETQ. V was pared by 3 bases and J by 1 base, with 18 bases between. The CDR3 length is 17 residues.

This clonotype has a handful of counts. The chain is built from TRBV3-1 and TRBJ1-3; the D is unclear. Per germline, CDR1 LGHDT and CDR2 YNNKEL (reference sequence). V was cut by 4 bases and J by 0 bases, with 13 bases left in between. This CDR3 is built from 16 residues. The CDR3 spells CASSPGSGSSGNTIYF. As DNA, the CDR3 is TGTGCCAGCAGCCCCGGCTCCGGCTCCTCTGGAAACACCATATATTTT. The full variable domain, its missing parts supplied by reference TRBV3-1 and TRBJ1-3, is DTAVSQTPKYLVTQMGNDKSIKCEQNLGHDTMYWYKQDSKKFLKIMFSYNNKELIINETVPNRFSPKSPDKAHLNLHINSLELGDSAVYFCASSPGSGSSGNTIYFGEGSWLTVV.

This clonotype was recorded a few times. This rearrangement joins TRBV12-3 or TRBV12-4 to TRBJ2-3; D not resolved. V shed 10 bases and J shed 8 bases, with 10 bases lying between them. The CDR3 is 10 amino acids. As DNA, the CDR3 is TGTGCCACCAATCGGGCTACGCAGTATTTT. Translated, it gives CATNRATQYF.

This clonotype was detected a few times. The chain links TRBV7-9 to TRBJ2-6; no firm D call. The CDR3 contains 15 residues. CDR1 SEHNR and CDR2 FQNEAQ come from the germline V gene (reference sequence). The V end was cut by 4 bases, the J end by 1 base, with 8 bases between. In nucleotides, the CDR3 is TGTGCCAGCAGCTCCAGAAAATCTGGGGCCAACGTCCTGACTTTC. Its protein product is CASSSRKSGANVLTF.

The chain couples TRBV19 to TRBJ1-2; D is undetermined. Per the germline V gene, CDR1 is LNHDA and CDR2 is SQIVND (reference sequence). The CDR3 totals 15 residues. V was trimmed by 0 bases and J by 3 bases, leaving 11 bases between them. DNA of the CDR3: TGTGCCAGTAGTATAGACGGCAGTTTTTACTATGGCTACACCTTC. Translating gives CASSIDGSFYYGYTF. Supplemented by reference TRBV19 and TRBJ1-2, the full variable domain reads DGGITQSPKYLFRKEGQNVTLSCEQNLNHDAMYWYRQDPGQGLRLIYYSQIVNDFQKGDIAEGYSVSREKKESFPLTVTSAQKNPTAFYLCASSIDGSFYYGYTFGSGTRLTVV.

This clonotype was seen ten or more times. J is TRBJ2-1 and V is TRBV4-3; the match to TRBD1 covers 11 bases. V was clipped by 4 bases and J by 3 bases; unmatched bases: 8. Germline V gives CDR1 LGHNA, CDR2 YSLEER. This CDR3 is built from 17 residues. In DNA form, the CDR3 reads TGCGCCAGCAGCCCGGGGGCCGGGACAGGGGGCTACAATGAGCAGTTCTTC. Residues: CASSPGAGTGGYNEQFF.

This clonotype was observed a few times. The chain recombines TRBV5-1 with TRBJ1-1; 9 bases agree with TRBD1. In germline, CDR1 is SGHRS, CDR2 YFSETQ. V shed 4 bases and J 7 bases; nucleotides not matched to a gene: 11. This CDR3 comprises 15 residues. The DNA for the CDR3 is TGCGCCAGCAGCCAGTGGGGACAGGGTTCTAATGAAGCTTTCTTT. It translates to CASSQWGQGSNEAFF.

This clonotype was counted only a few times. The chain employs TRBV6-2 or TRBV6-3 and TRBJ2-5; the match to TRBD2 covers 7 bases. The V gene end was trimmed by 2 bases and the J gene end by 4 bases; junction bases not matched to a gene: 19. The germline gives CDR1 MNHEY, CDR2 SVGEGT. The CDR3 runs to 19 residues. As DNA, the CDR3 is TGTGCCAGCAGTTACGGGATAGGGAGGGTCGGAATGTTAATAGAGACCCAGTACTTC. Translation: CASSYGIGRVGMLIETQYF.

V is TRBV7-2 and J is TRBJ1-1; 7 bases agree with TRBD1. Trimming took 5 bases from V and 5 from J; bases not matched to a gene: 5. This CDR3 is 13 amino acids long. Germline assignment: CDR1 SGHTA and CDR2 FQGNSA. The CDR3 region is CASSIRGRTEAFF. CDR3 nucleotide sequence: TGTGCCAGCAGCATCAGGGGGAGGACTGAAGCTTTCTTT.

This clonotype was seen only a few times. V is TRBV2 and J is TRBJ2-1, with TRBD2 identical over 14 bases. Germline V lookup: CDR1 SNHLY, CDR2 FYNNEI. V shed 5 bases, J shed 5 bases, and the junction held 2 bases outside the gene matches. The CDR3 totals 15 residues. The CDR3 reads CASSRTSGGHNEQFF. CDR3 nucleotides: TGTGCCAGCAGTAGGACTAGCGGGGGGCACAATGAGCAGTTCTTC.

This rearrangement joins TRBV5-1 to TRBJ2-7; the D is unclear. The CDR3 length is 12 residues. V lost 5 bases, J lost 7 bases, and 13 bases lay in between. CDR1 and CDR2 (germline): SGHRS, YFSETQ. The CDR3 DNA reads TGCGCCAGCAGGGCTTACTCTGGAGAGCAGTACTTC. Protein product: CASRAYSGEQYF.

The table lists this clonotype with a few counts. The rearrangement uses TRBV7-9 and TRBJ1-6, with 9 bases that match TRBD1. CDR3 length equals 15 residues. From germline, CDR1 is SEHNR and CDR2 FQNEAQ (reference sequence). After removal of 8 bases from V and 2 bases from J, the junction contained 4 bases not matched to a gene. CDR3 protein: CASGTGNTYNSPLHF. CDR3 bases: TGTGCCAGCGGGACAGGGAATACCTATAATTCACCCCTCCACTTT.

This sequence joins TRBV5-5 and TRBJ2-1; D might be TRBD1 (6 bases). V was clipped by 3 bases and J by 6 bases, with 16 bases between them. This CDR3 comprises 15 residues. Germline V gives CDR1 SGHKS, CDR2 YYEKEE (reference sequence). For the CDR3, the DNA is TGTGCCAGCAGCTCCCCCGGACAGCCTATCAATGAGCAGTTCTTC. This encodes CASSSPGQPINEQFF. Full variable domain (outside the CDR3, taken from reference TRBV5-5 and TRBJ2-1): DAGVTQSPTHLIKTRGQQVTLRCSPISGHKSVSWYQQVLGQGPQFIFQYYEKEERGRGNFPDRFSARQFPNYSSELNVNALLLGDSALYLCASSSPGQPINEQFFGPGTRLTVL.

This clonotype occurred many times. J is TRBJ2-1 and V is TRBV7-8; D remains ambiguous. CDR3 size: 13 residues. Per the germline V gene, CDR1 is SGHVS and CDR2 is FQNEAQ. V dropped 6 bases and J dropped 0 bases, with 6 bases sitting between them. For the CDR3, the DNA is TGTGCCAGCAGGGATATCTCCTACAATGAGCAGTTCTTC. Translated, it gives CASRDISYNEQFF. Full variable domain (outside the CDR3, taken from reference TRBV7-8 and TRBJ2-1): GAGVSQSPRYKVAKRGQDVALRCDPISGHVSLFWYQQALGQGPEFLTYFQNEAQLDKSGLPSDRFFAERPEGSVSTLKIQRTQQEDSAVYLCASRDISYNEQFFGPGTRLTVL.

In DNA form, the CDR3 reads TGCGCCAGCACCCCATTTCACAGGGGCGAGGGCAATGAGCAGTTCTTC. Encoded protein: CASTPFHRGEGNEQFF. The chain joins TRBV5-1 to TRBJ2-1; 7 bases agree with TRBD1. The V gene's germline CDR1 is SGHRS and CDR2 YFSETQ. This CDR3 spans 16 amino acids. V lost 6 bases to trimming and J lost 6 bases; unmatched junction nucleotides: 15.

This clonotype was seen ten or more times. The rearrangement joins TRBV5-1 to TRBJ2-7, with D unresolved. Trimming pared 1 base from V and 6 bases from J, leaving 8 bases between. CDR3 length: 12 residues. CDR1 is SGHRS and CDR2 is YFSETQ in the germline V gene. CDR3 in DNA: TGCGCCAGCAGCTTGCAAGTCGGCGAGCAGTACTTC. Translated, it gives CASSLQVGEQYF.

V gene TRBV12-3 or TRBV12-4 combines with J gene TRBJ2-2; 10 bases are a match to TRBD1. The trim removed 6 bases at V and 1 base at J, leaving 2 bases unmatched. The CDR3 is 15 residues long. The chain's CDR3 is CASRRDRGNTGELFF. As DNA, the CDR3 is TGTGCCAGCAGGCGGGACAGGGGGAACACCGGGGAGCTGTTTTTT.

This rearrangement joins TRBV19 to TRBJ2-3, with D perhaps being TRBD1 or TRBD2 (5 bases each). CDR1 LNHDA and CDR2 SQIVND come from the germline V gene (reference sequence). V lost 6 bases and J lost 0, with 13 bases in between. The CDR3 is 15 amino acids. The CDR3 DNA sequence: TGTGCCAGTAGCCGGGACGAACATAGCACAGATACGCAGTATTTT. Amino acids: CASSRDEHSTDTQYF.